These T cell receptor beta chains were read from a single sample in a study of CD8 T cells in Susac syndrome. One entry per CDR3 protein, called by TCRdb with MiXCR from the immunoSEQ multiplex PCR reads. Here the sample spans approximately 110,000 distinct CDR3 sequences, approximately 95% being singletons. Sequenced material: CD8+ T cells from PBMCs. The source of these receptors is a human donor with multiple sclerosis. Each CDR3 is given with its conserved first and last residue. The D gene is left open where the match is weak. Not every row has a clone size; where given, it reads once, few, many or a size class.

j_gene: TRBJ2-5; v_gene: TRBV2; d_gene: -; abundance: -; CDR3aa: CASRGGKQTQYF; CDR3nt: TGTGCCAGCAGGGGCGGGAAGCAGACCCAGTACTTC
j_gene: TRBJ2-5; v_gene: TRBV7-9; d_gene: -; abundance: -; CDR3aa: CASSLDGGIETQYF; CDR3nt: TGTGCCAGCAGCTTAGATGGGGGGATAGAGACCCAGTACTTC
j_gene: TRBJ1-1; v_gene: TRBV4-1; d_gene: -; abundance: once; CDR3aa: CASSQVAAVQAFF; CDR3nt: TGCGCCAGCAGCCAAGTTGCGGCGGTTCAAGCTTTCTTT
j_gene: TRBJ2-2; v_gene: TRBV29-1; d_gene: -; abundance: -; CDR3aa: CSVSGTNTGELFF; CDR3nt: TGCAGCGTTTCCGGGACCAACACCGGGGAGCTGTTTTTT
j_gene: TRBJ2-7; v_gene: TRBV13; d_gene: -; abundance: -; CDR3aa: CASTHGRGYEQYF; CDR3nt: TGTGCCAGCACCCACGGCAGGGGATACGAGCAGTACTTC
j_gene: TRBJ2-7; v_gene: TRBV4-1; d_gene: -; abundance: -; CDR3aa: CASSPQGIGGYEQYF; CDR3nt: TGCGCCAGCAGCCCCCAGGGAATAGGGGGCTACGAGCAGTACTTC
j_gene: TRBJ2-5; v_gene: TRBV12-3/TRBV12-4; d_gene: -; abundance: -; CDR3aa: CASSSHQETQYF; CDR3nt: TGTGCCAGCAGTTCGCACCAAGAGACCCAGTACTTC
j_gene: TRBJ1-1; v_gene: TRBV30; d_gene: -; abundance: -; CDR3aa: CAWDGRLNTEAFF; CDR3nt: TGTGCCTGGGATGGCAGGCTGAACACTGAAGCTTTCTTT
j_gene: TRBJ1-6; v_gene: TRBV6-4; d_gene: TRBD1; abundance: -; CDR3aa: CASSSRDRVWSSYNSPLHF; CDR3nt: TGTGCCAGCAGTTCCCGGGACAGGGTATGGAGCTCCTATAATTCACCCCTCCACTTT
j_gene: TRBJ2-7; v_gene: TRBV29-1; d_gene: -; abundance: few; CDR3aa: CSVEVETHYEQYF; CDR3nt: TGCAGCGTTGAAGTCGAGACTCACTACGAGCAGTACTTC
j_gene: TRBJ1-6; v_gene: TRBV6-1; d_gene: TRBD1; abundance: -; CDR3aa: CASSRTGTGDNSPLHF; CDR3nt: TGTGCCAGCAGTAGGACCGGGACAGGGGATAATTCACCCCTCCACTTT
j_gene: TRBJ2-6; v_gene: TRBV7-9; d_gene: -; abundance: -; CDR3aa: CASSLQGLPSGANVLTF; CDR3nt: TGTGCCAGCAGCTTACAGGGGCTGCCCTCTGGGGCCAACGTCCTGACTTTC
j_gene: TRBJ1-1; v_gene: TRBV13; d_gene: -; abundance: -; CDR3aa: CASSLFRDVNTEAFF; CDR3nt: TGTGCCAGCAGCTTGTTCAGGGATGTGAACACTGAAGCTTTCTTT
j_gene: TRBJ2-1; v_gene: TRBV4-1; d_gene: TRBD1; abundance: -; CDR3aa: CASSQESRGYNEQFF; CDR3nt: TGCGCCAGCAGCCAAGAGAGCAGGGGGTACAATGAGCAGTTCTTC
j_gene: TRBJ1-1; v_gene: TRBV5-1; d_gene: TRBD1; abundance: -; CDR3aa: CASSQGQGATEAFF; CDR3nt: TGCGCCAGCAGCCAAGGACAGGGGGCGACTGAAGCTTTCTTT
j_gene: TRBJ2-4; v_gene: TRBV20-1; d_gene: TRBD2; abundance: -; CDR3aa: CSASRPGGKNIQYF; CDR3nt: TGCAGTGCTAGTAGACCGGGAGGGAAAAACATTCAGTACTTC
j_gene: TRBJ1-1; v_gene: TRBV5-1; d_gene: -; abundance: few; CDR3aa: CASSLSGGTEAFF; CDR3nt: TGTGCCAGCAGTTTATCGGGGGGCACTGAAGCTTTCTTT
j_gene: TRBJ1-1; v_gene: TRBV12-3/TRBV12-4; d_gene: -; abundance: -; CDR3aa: CASTLSGRTEAFF; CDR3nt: TGTGCCAGCACCCTGTCGGGTCGCACTGAAGCTTTCTTT
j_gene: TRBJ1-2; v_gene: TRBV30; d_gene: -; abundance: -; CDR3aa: CAWSFGYGYTF; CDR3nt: TGTGCCTGGAGTTTTGGGTATGGCTACACCTTC
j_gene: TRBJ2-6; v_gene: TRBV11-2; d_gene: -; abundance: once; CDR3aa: CATRPISGANVLTF; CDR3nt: TGTGCCACTCGACCGATCTCTGGGGCCAACGTCCTGACTTTC
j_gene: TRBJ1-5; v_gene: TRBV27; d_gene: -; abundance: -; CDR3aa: CATKDSLSNQPQHF; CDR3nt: TGTGCCACCAAGGACAGCCTCAGCAATCAGCCCCAGCATTTT
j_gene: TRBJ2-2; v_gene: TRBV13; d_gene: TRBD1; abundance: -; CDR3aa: CASSPTGGASNTGELFF; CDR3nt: TGTGCCAGCAGTCCAACAGGGGGAGCGTCAAACACCGGGGAGCTGTTTTTT
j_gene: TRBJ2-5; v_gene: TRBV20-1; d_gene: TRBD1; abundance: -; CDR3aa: CSARDAGTGGRKTQYF; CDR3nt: TGCAGTGCTAGAGACGCAGGGACAGGGGGTCGAAAGACCCAGTACTTC
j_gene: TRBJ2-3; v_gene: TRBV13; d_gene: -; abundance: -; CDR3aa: CASSPTGRDTQYF; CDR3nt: TGTGCCAGCAGCCCCACGGGCCGAGATACGCAGTATTTT
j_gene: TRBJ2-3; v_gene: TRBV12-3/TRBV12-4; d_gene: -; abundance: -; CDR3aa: CASSLGTTEQYF; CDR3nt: TGTGCCAGCAGTTTAGGGACTACTGAGCAGTATTTT
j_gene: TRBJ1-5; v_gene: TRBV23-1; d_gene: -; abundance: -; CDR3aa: CASSQFVRTQGGRRRNQPQHF; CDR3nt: TGCGCCAGCAGTCAATTTGTGAGGACACAGGGAGGGCGACGGCGCAATCAGCCCCAGCATTTT
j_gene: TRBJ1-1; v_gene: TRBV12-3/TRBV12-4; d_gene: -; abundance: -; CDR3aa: CASSPQLFRDTEAFF; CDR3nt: TGTGCCAGCAGCCCCCAGCTTTTTCGGGACACTGAAGCTTTCTTT
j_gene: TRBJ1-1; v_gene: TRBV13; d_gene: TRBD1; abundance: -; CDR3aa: CASSTRTGMGTEAFF; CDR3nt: TGTGCCAGCAGCACCCGGACAGGGATGGGCACTGAAGCTTTCTTT
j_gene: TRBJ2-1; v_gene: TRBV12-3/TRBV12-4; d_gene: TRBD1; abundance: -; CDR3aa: CASSWGQGVYNEQFF; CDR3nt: TGTGCCAGCAGTTGGGGACAGGGGGTTTACAATGAGCAGTTCTTC
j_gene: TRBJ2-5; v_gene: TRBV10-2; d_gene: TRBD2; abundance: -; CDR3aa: CASSPLAGGKETQYF; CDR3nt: TGCGCCAGCAGTCCACTAGCGGGGGGTAAAGAGACCCAGTACTTC
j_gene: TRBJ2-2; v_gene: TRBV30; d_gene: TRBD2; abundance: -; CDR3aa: CAWSVREGPDPGELFF; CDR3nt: TGTGCCTGGAGTGTACGGGAGGGACCTGACCCCGGGGAGCTGTTTTTT
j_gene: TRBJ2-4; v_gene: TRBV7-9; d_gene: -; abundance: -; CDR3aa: CASSQLADRNIQYF; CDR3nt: TGTGCCAGCAGCCAATTAGCGGACAGAAACATTCAGTACTTC
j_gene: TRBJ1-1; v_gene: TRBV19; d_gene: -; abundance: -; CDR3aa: CASSLARGNTEAFF; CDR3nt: TGTGCCAGTAGCCTCGCCAGGGGGAACACTGAAGCTTTCTTT
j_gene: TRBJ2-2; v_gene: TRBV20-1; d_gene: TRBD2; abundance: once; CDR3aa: CSARDSSGANTGELFF; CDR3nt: TGCAGTGCTAGAGATTCTAGCGGGGCGAACACCGGGGAGCTGTTTTTT
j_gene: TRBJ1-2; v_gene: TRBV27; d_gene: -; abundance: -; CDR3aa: CASGTYSNYGYTF; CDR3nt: TGTGCCAGCGGTACTTACTCCAACTATGGCTACACCTTC
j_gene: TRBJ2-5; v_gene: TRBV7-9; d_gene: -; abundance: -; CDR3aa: CASSLGGLGETQYF; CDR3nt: TGTGCCAGCAGCTTAGGAGGTTTGGGAGAGACCCAGTACTTC
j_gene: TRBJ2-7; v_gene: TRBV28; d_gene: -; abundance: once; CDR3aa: CASSFNEQYF; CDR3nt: TGTGCCAGCAGTTTTAACGAGCAGTACTTC
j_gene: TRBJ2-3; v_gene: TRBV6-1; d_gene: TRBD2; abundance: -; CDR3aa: CASSDGGGSTDTQYF; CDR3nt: TGTGCCAGCAGTGATGGCGGGGGAAGCACAGATACGCAGTATTTT
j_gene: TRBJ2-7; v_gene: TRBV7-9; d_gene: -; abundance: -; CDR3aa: CASSWGYEQYF; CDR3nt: TGTGCCAGCAGCTGGGGCTACGAGCAGTACTTC
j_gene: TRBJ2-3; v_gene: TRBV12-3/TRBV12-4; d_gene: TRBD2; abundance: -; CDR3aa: CASSSGTSGSTDTQYF; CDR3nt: TGTGCCAGCAGTTCCGGGACTAGCGGCAGCACAGATACGCAGTATTTT
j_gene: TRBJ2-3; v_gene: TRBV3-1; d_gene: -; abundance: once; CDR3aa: CASTPDGNPTADTQYF; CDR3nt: TGTGCCAGCACCCCAGATGGAAACCCAACAGCAGATACGCAGTATTTT
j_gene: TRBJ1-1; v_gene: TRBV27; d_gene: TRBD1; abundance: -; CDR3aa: CASSLYGTGDLEAFF; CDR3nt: TGTGCCAGCAGTCTTTACGGGACAGGTGATCTTGAAGCTTTCTTT
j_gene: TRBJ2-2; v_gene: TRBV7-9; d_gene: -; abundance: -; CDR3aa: CASSTPNGVSGELFF; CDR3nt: TGTGCCAGCAGCACCCCCAACGGGGTTTCCGGGGAGCTGTTTTTT
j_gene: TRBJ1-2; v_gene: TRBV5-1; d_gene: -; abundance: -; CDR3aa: CASSLVKGLNYGYTF; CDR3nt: TGCGCCAGCAGCTTGGTGAAGGGTTTAAACTATGGCTACACCTTC
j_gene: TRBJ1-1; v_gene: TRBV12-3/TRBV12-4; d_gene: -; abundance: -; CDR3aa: CASTARYYTEAFF; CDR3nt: TGTGCCAGCACCGCCAGGTATTACACTGAAGCTTTCTTT
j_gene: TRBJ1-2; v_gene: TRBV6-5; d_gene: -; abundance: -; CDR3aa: CASSYSVEGNYGYTF; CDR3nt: TGTGCCAGCAGTTACTCTGTGGAGGGTAACTATGGCTACACCTTC
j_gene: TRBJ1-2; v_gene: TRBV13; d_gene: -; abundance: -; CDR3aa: CASSLDTGGYGYTF; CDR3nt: TGTGCCAGCAGCTTAGACACAGGCGGCTATGGCTACACCTTC
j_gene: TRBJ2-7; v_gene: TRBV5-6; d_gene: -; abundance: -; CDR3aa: CASSLTGPPPEQYF; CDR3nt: TGTGCCAGCAGCTTGACGGGACCACCACCCGAGCAGTACTTC
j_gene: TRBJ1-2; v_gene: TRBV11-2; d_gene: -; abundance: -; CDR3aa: CASSLGFADGYTF; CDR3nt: TGTGCCAGCAGCTTAGGGTTCGCCGATGGCTACACCTTC
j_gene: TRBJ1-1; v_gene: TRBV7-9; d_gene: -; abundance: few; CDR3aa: CASRTGRTEAFF; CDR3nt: TGTGCCAGCCGAACAGGGAGGACTGAAGCTTTCTTT
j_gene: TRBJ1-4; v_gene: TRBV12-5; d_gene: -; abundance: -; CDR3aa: CASGLVLDRVSSKLFF; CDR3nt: TGTGCTAGTGGTTTGGTACTGGATCGGGTTTCCTCAAAACTGTTTTTT
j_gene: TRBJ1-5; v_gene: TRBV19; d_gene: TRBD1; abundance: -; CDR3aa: CASSIGGGQHGYSNQPQHF; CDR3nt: TGTGCCAGTAGTATCGGGGGGGGACAGCACGGTTATAGCAATCAGCCCCAGCATTTT
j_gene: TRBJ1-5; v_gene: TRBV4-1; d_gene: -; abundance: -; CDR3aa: CASSQRTGSRQPQHF; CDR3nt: TGCGCCAGCAGCCAACGTACAGGGTCGAGGCAGCCCCAGCATTTT
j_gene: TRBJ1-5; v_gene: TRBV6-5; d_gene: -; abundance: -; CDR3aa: CASSLTGASNQPQHF; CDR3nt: TGTGCCAGCAGTTTGACCGGGGCGAGCAATCAGCCCCAGCATTTT